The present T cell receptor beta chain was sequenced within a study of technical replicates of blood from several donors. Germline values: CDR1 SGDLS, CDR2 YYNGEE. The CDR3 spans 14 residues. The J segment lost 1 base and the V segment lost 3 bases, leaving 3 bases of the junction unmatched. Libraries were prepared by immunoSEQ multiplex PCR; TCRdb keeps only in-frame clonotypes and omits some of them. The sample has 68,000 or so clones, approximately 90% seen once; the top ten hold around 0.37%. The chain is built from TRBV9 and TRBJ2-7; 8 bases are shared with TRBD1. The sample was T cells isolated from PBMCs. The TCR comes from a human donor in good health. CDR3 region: CASSAGGASYEQYF. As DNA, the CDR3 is TGTGCCAGCAGCGCAGGGGGCGCATCCTACGAGCAGTACTTC.